The T cell receptor beta chain under discussion was sequenced for a study of cytomegalovirus exposure and HLA in healthy donors. Study conclusions and caveats: Equally common other TCR beta chains were less clonally expanded than HLA-associated ones, a later analysis found. The authors enumerated roughly 180 TCR beta chains as linked to cytomegalovirus. Reports indicate that TCR beta sequences accurately predicted the HLA-A and HLA-B alleles of most subjects.

The CDR3 contains 16 residues. The V gene's germline CDR1 is SGHVS and CDR2 FQNEAQ. V lost 5 bases to trimming and J lost 4 bases; unmatched junction nucleotides: 7. Concerning this clone itself: Its antigen is unknown.

Vbeta (60) and Jbeta (13) primers were used in the PCR. Method: immunoSEQ multiplex PCR; TCRdb's copy keeps in-frame clones and lacks some. Here the sample spans some 180,000 clones, 70% to 90% being singletons. Input material: PBMCs. The chain links TRBV7-8 to TRBJ2-3; 12 bases fit TRBD2. The clonotype comes from a woman between 50 and 59 years old in good health and CMV-seronegative. The DNA of the CDR3 is TGTGCCAGCAGCCCTCTAGCGGGAGGGCCCCCAGATACGCAGTATTTT. This codes for CASSPLAGGPPDTQYF.